Given below is one T cell receptor beta chain in context. Here immunoSEQ multiplex PCR was the method, and the copy in TCRdb shows in-frame clones only, minus some. The repertoire includes 170,000 or so clones, about 88% of them detected once, and roughly 8.9% sits in the top ten. The data were taken from a study of blood T cell repertoires in COVID-19. Cohort allocation depended upon clinical history that participants reported. Germline lookup yields CDR1 MDHEN and CDR2 SYDVKM. CDR3 length: 15 residues. Trimming at V came to 5 bases and at J to 4 bases, leaving 7 bases not matched to a gene. This chain connects TRBV28 to TRBJ2-1; 8 bases agree with TRBD2. This TCR was recovered from a woman younger than 35 who had recovered from COVID-19. The sample taken for sequencing was PBMCs or T cells enriched from blood (not recorded which). The CDR3 loop reads CASSPSGSFYNEQFF. As DNA, the CDR3 is TGTGCCAGCAGTCCCAGCGGGAGTTTTTACAATGAGCAGTTCTTC. The full variable domain, with the rest looked up from reference TRBV28 and TRBJ2-1, is DVKVTQSSRYLVKRTGEKVFLECVQDMDHENMFWYRQDPGLGLRLIYFSYDVKMKEKGDIPEGYSVSREKKERFSLILESASTNQTSMYLCASSPSGSFYNEQFFGPGTRLTVL.